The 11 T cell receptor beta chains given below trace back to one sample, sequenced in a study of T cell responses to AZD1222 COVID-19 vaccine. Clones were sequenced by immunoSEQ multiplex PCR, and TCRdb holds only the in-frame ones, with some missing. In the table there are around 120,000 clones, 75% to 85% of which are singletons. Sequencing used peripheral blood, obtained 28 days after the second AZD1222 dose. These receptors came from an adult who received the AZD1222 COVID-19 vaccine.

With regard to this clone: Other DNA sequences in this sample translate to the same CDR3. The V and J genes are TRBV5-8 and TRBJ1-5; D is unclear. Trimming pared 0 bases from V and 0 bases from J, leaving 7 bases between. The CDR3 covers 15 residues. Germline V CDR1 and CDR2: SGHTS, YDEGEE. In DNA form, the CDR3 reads TGTGCCAGCAGCTTGGGGGGTTATAGCAATCAGCCCCAGCATTTT. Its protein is CASSLGGYSNQPQHF.

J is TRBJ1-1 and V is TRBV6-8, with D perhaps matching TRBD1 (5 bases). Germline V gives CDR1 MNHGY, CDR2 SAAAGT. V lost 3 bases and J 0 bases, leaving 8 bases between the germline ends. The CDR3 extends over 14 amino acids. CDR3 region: CASSYRQLNTEAFF. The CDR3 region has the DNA TGTGCCAGCAGTTATCGACAGTTGAACACTGAAGCTTTCTTT.

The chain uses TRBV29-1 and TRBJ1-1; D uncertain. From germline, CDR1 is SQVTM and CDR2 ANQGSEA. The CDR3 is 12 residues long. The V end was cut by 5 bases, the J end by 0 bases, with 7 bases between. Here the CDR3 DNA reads TGCAGCGTTCGGGCCTTGAACACTGAAGCTTTCTTT. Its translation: CSVRALNTEAFF. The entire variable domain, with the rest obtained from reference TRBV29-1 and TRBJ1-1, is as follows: SAVISQKPSRDICQRGTSLTIQCQVDSQVTMMFWYRQQPGQSLTLIATANQGSEATYESGFVIDKFPISRPNLTFSTLTVSNMSPEDSSIYLCSVRALNTEAFFGQGTRLTVV.

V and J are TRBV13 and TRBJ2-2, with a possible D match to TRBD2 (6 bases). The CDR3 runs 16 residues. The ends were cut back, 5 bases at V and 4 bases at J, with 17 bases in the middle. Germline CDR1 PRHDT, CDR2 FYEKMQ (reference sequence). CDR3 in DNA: TGTGCCAGCAGCGCCCGAGGCGCGCGGGGCACCGGGGAGCTGTTTTTT. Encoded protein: CASSARGARGTGELFF.

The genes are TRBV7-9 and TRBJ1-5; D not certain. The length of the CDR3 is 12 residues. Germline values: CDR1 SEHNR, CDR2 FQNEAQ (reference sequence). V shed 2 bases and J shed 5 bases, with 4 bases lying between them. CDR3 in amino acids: CASSLSYQPQHF. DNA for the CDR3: TGTGCCAGCAGCTTATCATATCAGCCCCAGCATTTT.

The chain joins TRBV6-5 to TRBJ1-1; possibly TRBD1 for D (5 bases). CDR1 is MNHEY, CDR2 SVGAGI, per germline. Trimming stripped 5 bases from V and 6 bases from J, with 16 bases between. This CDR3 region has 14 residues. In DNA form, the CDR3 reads TGTGCCAGCAGTATAAACACCGACAGTCCTGAAGCTTTCTTT. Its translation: CASSINTDSPEAFF.

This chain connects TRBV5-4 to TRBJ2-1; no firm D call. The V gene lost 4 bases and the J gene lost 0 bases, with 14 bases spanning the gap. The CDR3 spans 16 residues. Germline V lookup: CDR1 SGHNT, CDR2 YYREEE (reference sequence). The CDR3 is CASSPAARVSYNEQFF. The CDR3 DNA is TGTGCCAGCAGCCCGGCGGCACGCGTCTCCTACAATGAGCAGTTCTTC. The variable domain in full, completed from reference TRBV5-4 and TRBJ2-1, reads ETGVTQSPTHLIKTRGQQVTLRCSSQSGHNTVSWYQQALGQGPQFIFQYYREEENGRGNFPPRFSGLQFPNYSSELNVNALELDDSALYLCASSPAARVSYNEQFFGPGTRLTVL.

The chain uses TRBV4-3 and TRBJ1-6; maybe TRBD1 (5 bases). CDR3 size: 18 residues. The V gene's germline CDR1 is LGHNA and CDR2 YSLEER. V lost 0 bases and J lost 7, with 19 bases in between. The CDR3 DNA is TGCGCCAGCAGCCAAGATTCCCAGGGACCCATTCGGAATTCACCCCTCCACTTT. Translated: CASSQDSQGPIRNSPLHF.

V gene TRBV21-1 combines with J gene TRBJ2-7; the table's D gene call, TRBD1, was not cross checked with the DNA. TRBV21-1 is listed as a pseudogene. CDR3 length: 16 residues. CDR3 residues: CASSKAWDRDPYEQYF. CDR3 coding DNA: TGTGCCAGCAGCAAAGCGTGGGACAGGGACCCCTACGAGCAGTACTTC.

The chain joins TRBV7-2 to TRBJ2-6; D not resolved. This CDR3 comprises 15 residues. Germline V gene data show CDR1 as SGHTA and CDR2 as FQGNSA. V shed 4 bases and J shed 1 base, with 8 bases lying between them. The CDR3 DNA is TGTGCCAGCAGCTCCGTCCGTTCTGGGGCCAACGTCCTGACTTTC. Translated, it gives CASSSVRSGANVLTF.

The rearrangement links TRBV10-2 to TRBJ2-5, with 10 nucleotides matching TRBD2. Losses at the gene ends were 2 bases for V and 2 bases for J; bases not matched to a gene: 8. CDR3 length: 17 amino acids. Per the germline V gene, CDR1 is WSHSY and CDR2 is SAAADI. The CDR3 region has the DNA TGCGCCAGCAGTGAGCCCCTACTAGCGGGGAAACAAGAGACCCAGTACTTC. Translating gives CASSEPLLAGKQETQYF.